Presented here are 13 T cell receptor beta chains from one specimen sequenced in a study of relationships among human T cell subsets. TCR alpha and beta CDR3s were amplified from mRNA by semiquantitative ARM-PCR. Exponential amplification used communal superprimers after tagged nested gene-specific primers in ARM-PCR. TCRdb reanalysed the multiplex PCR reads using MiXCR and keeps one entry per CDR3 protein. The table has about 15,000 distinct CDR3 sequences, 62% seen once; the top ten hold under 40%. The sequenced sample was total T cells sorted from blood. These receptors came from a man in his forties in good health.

The CDR3 sequence is CASSLALAGDSNEQFF. DNA for the CDR3: TGTGCCAGCAGCTTAGCACTAGCGGGAGACAGCAATGAGCAGTTCTTC. The chain carries TRBV11-1 and TRBJ2-1, with 11 bases aligning to TRBD2. Looked up from germline, CDR1 is SGHAT and CDR2 is FQDESV (reference sequence). Trimming took 0 bases from V and 6 from J; bases not matched to a gene: 4. The CDR3 has 16 amino acids.

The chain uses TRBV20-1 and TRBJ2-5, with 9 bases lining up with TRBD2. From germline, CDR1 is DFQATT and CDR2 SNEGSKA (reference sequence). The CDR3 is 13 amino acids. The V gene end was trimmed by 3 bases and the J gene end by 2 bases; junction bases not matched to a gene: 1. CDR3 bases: TGCAGTGCTAGGCGGGGGGGACAAGAGACCCAGTACTTC. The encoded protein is CSARRGGQETQYF.

CDR3 DNA: TGTGCCAGCAGTTTAAATTTTGGTAACGAGCAGTACTTC. This encodes CASSLNFGNEQYF. The V call is TRBV27, the J call TRBJ2-7; D ambiguous. This CDR3 contains 13 residues. Germline-derived CDR1 and CDR2 are MNHEY and SMNVEV (reference sequence). V was trimmed by 2 bases and J by 5 bases, leaving 10 bases between them.

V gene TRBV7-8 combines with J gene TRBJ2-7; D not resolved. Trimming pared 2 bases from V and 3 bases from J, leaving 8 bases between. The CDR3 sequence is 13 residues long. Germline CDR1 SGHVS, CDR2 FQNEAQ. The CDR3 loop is CASSLRDNYEQYF. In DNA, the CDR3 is TGTGCCAGCAGCTTACGAGACAACTACGAGCAGTACTTC.

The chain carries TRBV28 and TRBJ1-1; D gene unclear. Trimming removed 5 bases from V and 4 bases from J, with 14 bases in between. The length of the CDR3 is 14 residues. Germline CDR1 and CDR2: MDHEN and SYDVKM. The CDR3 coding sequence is TGTGCCAGCAGTAAGCCCGGACTTCCCACTGAAGCTTTCTTT. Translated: CASSKPGLPTEAFF.

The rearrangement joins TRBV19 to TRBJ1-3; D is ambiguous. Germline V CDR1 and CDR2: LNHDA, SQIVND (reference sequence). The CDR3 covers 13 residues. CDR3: CATTVASGNTIYF. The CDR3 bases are TGTGCGACCACGGTAGCCTCTGGAAACACCATATATTTT.

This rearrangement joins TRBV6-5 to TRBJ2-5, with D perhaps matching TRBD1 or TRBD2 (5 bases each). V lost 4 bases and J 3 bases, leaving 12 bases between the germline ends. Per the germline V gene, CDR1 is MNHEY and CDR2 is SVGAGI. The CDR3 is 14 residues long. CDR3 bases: TGTGCCAGCAGTTTCCCGGGACGAGAAGAGACCCAGTACTTC. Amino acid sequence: CASSFPGREETQYF.

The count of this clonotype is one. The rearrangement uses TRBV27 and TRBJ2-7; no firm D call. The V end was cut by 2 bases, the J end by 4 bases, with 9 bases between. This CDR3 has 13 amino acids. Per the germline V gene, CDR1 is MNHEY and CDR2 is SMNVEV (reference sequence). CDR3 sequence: CASSLTPAYEQYF. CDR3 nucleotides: TGTGCCAGCAGTTTAACCCCAGCTTACGAGCAGTACTTC.

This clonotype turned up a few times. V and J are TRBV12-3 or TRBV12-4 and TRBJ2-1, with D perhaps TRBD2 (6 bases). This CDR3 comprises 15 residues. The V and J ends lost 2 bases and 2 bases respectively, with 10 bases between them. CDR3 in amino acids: CASSLTGGTYNEQFF. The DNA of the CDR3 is TGTGCCAGCAGTTTAACCGGGGGAACCTACAATGAGCAGTTCTTC.

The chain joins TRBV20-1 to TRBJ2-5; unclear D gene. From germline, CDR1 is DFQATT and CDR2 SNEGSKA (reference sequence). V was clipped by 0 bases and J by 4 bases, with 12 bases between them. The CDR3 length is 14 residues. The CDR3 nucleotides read TGCAGTGCTAGAGATCTTTCTAGTCGAGAGACCCAGTACTTC. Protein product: CSARDLSSRETQYF.

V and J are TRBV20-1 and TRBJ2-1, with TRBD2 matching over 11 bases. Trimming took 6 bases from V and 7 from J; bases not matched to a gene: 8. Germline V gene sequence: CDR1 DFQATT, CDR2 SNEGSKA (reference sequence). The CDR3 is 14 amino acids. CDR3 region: CSAISGRAANEQFF. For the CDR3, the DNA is TGCAGTGCCATTAGCGGGAGGGCCGCAAATGAGCAGTTCTTC.

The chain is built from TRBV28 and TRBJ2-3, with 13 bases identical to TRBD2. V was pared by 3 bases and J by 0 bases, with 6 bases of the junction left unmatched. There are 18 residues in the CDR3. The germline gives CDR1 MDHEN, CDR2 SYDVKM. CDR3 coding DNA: TGTGCCAGCAGTTTGACTAGCGGGAGGTTCCCTAGCACAGATACGCAGTATTTT. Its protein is CASSLTSGRFPSTDTQYF.

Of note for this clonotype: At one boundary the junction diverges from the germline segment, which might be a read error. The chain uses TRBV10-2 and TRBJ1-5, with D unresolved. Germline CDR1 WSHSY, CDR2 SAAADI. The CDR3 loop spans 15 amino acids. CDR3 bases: TGCGCCAGCAGTGTCGGTTTCTATAGCAGTCAGCCCCAGCATTTT. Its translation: CASSVGFYSSQPQHF.